This TCR beta chain is from a study of monozygotic twins with inflammatory bowel disease. Total RNA input per TCR library was around 3,600 ng. From the 5' RACE reads, TCRdb lists one entry per CDR3 protein and no DNA. The sample totals some 170,000 distinct CDR3 sequences. About this clonotype itself: The antigen is undetermined.

General study findings and limits: The inverse Simpson measure of TCRbeta diversity was lower in IBD patients than in healthy co-twins. Versus healthy twins, IBD patients showed fewer clonotypes shared with others, especially with disease activity.

There are 15 residues in the CDR3. Germline V gene data show CDR1 as SGHRS and CDR2 as YFSETQ. The sequence was obtained from a human donor with ulcerative colitis or Crohn's disease, or a healthy co-twin of an affected twin (not recorded which). The V gene is TRBV5-1, the J gene TRBJ2-5; TCRdb calls TRBD1, which cannot be checked without DNA. The material sequenced was blood. The CDR3 protein is CASSWGDRLGETQYF.